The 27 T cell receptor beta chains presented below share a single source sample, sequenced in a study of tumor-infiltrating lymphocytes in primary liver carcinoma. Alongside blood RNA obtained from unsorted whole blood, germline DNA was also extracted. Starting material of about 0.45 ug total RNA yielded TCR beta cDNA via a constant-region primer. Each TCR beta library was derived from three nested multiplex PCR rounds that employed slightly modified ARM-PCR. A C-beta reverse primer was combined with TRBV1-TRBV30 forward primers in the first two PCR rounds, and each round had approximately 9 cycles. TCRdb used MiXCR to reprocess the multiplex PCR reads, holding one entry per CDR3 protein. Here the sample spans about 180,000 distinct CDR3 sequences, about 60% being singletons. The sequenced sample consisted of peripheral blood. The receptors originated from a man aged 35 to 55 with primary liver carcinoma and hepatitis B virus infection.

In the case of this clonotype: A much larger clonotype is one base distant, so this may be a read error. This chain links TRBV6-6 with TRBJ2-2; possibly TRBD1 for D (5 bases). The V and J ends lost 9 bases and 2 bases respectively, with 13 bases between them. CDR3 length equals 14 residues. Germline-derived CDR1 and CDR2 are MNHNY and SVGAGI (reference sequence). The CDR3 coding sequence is TGTGCCAGTCAAGGACGGACAAACACCGGGGAGCTGTTTTTT. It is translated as CASQGRTNTGELFF.

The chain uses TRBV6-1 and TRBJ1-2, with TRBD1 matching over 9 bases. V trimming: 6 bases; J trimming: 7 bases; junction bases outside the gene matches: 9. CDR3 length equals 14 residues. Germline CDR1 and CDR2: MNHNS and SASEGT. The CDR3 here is CASRPPGQGSGYTF. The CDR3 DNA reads TGTGCCAGCAGACCCCCGGGACAGGGATCTGGCTACACCTTC.

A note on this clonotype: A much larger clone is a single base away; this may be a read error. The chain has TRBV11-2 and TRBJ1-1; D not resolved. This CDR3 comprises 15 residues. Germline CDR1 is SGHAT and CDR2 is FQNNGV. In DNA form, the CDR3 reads TGTGCCAGCGGCTTAGTGGGTCCACCGGACACTGAAGCTTTCTTT. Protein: CASGLVGPPDTEAFF.

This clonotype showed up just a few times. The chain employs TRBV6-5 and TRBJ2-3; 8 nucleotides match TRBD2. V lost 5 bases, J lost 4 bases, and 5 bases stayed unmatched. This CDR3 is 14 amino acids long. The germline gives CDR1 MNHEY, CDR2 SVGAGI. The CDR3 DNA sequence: TGTGCCAGCAGTCCTCGGGGGGGATCAGATACGCAGTATTTT. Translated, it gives CASSPRGGSDTQYF.

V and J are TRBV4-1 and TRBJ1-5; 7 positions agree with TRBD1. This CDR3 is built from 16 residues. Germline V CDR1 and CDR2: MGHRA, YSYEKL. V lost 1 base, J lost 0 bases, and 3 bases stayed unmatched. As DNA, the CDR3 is TGCGCCAGCAGCCAAGGGGGACAGCATAGCAATCAGCCCCAGCATTTT. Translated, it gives CASSQGGQHSNQPQHF.

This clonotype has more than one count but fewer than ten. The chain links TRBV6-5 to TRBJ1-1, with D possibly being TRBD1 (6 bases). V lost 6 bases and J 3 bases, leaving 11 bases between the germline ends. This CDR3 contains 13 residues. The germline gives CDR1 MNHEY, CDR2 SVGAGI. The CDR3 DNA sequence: TGTGCCAGCAGGATTACAGGGCACACTGAAGCTTTCTTT. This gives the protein CASRITGHTEAFF.

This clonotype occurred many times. CDR3 in amino acids: CASSLMGGDLEQFF. As DNA, the CDR3 is TGTGCCAGCAGCCTCATGGGGGGGGACCTTGAGCAGTTCTTC. This chain joins TRBV11-3 and TRBJ2-1; 7 bases are shared with TRBD2. V trimming: 5 bases; J trimming: 9 bases; junction bases outside the gene matches: 10. The CDR3 totals 14 residues. Germline CDR1 reads SGHNT; CDR2 reads YENEEA.

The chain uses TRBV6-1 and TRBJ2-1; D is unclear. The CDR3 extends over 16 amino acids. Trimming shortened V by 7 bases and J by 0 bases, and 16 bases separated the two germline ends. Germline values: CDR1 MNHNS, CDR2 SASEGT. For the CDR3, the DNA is TGTGCCAGCATTGGGTTCGACGCGAGCTCCTACAATGAGCAGTTCTTC. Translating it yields CASIGFDASSYNEQFF.

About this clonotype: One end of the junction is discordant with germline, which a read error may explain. The CDR3: CASSLAGTNTGGLFF. CDR3 bases: TGTGCCAGCAGCTTAGCAGGGACGAACACCGGGGGGCTGTTTTTT. V is TRBV11-2 and J is TRBJ2-2; D may be TRBD2 (6 bases). Germline CDR1 SGHAT, CDR2 FQNNGV. The CDR3 is 15 residues long.

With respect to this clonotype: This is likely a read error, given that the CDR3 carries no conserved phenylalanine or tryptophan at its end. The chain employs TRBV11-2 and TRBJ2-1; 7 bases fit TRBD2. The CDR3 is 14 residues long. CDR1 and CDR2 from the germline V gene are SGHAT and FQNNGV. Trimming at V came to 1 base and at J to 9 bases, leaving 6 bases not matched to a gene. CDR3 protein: CASSLVGGSIEQFS. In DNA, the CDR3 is TGTGCCAGCAGCTTAGTGGGCGGGAGTATTGAGCAGTTCTCC.

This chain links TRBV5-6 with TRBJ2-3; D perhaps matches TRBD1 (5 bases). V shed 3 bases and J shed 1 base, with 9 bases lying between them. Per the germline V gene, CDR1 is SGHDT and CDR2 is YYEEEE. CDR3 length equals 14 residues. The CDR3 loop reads CASSWWGGTDTQYF. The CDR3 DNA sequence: TGTGCCAGCAGCTGGTGGGGCGGCACAGATACGCAGTATTTT.

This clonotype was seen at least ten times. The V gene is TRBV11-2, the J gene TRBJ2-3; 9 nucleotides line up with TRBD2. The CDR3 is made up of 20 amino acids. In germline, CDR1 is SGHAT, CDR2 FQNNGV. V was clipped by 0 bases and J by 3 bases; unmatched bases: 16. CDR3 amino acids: CASSLDVWHMRGLATDTQYF. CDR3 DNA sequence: TGTGCCAGCAGCTTAGACGTTTGGCATATGCGGGGACTAGCTACAGATACGCAGTATTTT. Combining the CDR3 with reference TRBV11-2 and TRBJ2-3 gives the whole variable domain EAGVAQSPRYKIIEKRQSVAFWCNPISGHATLYWYQQILGQGPKLLIQFQNNGVVDDSQLPKDRFSAERLKGVDSTLKIQPAKLEDSAVYLCASSLDVWHMRGLATDTQYFGPGTRLTVL.

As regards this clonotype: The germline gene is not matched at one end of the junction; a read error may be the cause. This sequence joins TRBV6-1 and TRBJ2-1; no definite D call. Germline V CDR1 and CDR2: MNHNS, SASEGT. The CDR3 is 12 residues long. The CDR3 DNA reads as TGTACCAGCAGTAACACGGATATTGAGCAGTTCTTC. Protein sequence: CTSSNTDIEQFF.

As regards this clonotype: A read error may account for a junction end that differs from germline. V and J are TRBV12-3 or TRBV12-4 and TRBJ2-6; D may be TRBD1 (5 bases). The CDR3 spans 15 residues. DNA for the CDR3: TGTGCCAGCAGTTCGACGGTCTCTGGGGCCAACGTCCTGGCTTTC. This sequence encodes CASSSTVSGANVLAF.

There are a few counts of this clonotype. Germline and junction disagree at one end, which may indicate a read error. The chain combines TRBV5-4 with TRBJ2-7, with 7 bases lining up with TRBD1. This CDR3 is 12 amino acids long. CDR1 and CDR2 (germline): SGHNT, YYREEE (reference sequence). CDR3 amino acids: CASSLDTGQPDF. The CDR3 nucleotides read TGTGCCAGCAGCTTGGATACGGGACAGCCCGACTTC.

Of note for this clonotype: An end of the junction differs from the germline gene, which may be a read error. CDR3 coding DNA: TGTGCCAGCAGCTTACCTGGACAGGGACTTCACGAGCAATACTTC. It specifies CASSLPGQGLHEQYF. The genes are TRBV11-2 and TRBJ2-7; 8 nucleotides match TRBD1. Germline CDR1 is SGHAT and CDR2 is FQNNGV. This CDR3 comprises 15 residues.

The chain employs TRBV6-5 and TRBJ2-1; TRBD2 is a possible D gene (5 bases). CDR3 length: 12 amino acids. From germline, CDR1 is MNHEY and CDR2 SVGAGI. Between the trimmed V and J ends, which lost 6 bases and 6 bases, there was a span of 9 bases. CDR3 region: CASRDSRNEQFF. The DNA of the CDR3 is TGTGCCAGCAGGGACTCCCGCAATGAGCAGTTCTTC.

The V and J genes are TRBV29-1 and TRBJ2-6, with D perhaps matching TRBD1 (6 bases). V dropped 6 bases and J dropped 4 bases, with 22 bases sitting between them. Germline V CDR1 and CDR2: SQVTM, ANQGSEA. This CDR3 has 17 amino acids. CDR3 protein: CSVEQGGDGWGANVLTF. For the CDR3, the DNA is TGCAGCGTCGAACAGGGTGGAGATGGTTGGGGGGCCAACGTCCTGACTTTC.

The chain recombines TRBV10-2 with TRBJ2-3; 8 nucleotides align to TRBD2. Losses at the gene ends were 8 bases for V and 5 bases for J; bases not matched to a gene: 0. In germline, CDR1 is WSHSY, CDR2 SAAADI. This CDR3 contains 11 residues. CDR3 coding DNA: TGCGCCAGCCTAGCGGGAGATACGCAGTATTTT. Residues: CASLAGDTQYF.

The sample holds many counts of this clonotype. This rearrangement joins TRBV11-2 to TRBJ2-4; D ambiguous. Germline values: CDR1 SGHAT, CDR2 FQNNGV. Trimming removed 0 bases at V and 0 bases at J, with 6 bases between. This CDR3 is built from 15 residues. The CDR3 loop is CASSLEGLAKNIQYF. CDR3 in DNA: TGTGCCAGCAGCTTAGAAGGGCTAGCCAAAAACATTCAGTACTTC.

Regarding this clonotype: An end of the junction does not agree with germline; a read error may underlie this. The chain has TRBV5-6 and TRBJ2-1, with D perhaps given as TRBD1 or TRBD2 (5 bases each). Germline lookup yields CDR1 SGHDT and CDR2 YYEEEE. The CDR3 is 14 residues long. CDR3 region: CTSRFGAVGNEQFF. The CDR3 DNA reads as TGCACCAGCAGATTCGGGGCGGTGGGCAATGAGCAGTTCTTC.

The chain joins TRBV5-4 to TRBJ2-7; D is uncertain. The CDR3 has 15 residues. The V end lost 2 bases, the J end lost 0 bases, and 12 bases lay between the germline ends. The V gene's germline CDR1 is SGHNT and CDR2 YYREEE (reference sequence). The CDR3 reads CASSLGGMSSYEQYF. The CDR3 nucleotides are TGTGCCAGCAGCTTAGGTGGAATGAGCTCCTACGAGCAGTACTTC.

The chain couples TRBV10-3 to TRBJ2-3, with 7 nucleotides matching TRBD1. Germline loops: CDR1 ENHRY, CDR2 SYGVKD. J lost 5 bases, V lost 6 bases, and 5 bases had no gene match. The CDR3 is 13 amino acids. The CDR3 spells CAIRPGDRDTQYF. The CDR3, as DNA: TGTGCCATCAGACCAGGGGACAGAGATACGCAGTATTTT.

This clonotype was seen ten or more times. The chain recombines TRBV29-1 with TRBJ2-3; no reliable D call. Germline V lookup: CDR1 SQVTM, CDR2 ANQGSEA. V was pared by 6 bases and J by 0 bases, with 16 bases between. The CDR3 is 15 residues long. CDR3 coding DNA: TGCAGCGTCACTGGGCCTTCGGGCAGCACAGATACGCAGTATTTT. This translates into CSVTGPSGSTDTQYF.

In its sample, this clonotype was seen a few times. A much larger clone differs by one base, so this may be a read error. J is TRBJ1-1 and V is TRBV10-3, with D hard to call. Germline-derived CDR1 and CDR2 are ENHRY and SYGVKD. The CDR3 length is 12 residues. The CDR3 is CAICEQRTEAFF. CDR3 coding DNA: TGTGCCATCTGTGAACAGCGGACTGAAGCTTTCTTT.

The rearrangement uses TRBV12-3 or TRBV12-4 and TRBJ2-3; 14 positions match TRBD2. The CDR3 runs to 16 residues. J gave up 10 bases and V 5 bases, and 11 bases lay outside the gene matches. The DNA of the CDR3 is TGTGCCAGCAGTCTAGGACTAGCGGGGGGCCCGGGTGCGCAGTATTTT. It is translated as CASSLGLAGGPGAQYF.

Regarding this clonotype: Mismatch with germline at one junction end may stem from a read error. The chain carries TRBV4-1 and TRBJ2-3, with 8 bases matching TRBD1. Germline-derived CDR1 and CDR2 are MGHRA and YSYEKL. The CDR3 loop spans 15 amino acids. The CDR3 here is CVSSLPGQGTDTQYF. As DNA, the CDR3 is TGCGTCAGCAGCCTTCCGGGACAGGGCACAGATACGCAGTATTTT.